The T cell receptor (beta chain) under discussion was sequenced for a study of T cell repertoires in cytomegalovirus infection. Across the whole study: Based on public TCR beta signatures, there were indications of CMV infection and of a matching HLA type. Overall study results and limits: Based on cumulative public TCR beta family frequency, carriers of CMV plus the relevant HLA were identified. Across the ex vivo response, the dominant clonotypes were HLA-C-restricted CMV-specific TCR beta clonotypes.

TCRdb ran MiXCR on the reads and lists one entry per CDR3 protein. In the table there are about 180,000 distinct CDR3 sequences, about 18% of which are singletons. As to this clonotype: The antigen is not known.

Sequenced input: CD8+ T cells from PBMCs. The source is a human donor in good health (CMV status not recorded). Some clones in this sample may be carry-over from other donors' samples.

Here the CDR3 DNA reads TGTGCCAGCAGTCCCCATCGTAGGGCCCCCACTGAAGCTTTCTTT. This codes for CASSPHRRAPTEAFF. This chain uses TRBV28 with TRBJ1-1; no clear D. Trimming removed 5 bases at V and 4 bases at J, with 17 bases between. Looked up from germline, CDR1 is MDHEN and CDR2 is SYDVKM. The CDR3 has 15 residues.